What follows are 29 T cell receptor beta chains derived from one specimen sequenced in a study of graft-versus-host responses after intestinal transplantation. The repertoire was sequenced with immunoSEQ multiplex PCR; TCRdb's copy has only in-frame clones and lacks some. In the table there are about 90,000 clones, roughly 91% of which are singletons. These receptors lack a known antigen. The sample here was unstimulated CD8+ T cells sorted from spleen or lymph node cells, taken before transplant. Receptor source: a human donor who was the organ donor for an intestinal transplant.

The chain has TRBV5-8 and TRBJ1-2, with TRBD1 as a possible D gene (5 bases). V was clipped by 0 bases and J by 12 bases, with 12 bases between them. Germline V lookup: CDR1 SGHTS, CDR2 YDEGEE. CDR3 length: 12 residues. The CDR3 DNA sequence: TGTGCCAGCAGCTTGGACAGGCTTGGGAACACCTTC. The encoded protein is CASSLDRLGNTF.

The CDR3 region is CASSFSGEYNEQFF. CDR3 in DNA: TGCGCCAGCAGCTTCTCGGGGGAATACAATGAGCAGTTCTTC. The genes are TRBV5-1 and TRBJ2-1, with TRBD2 as a possible D gene (6 bases). V was trimmed by 2 bases and J by 4 bases, leaving 10 bases between them. The CDR3 runs 14 residues. Germline lookup yields CDR1 SGHRS and CDR2 YFSETQ.

The rearrangement joins TRBV19 to TRBJ2-5, with D possibly matching TRBD2 (7 bases). This CDR3 comprises 15 residues. Germline V gene data show CDR1 as LNHDA and CDR2 as SQIVND (reference sequence). The V end lost 4 bases, the J end lost 4 bases, and 16 bases lay between the germline ends. CDR3 coding DNA: TGTGCCAGTAGTACCCTGTTCGGGGGGCTAGAGACCCAGTACTTC. This gives the protein CASSTLFGGLETQYF.

The gene calls are TRBV27 and TRBJ2-7, with TRBD2 matching over 13 bases. The V gene's germline CDR1 is MNHEY and CDR2 SMNVEV (reference sequence). CDR3 length equals 17 residues. Losses at the gene ends were 6 bases for V and 6 bases for J; bases not matched to a gene: 14. The CDR3 sequence is CASSKNMGLAGPGEQYF. The CDR3 bases are TGTGCCAGCAGCAAAAATATGGGACTAGCGGGGCCCGGCGAGCAGTACTTC.

Here the CDR3 DNA reads TGTGCCATCACCCCAGCGCGACGGACCGGGGAGCTGTTTTTT. Translation gives CAITPARRTGELFF. The chain is built from TRBV10-3 and TRBJ2-2; D not resolved. Germline assignment: CDR1 ENHRY and CDR2 SYGVKD. The CDR3 totals 14 residues. V was cut by 7 bases and J by 5 bases, with 14 bases left in between.

The rearrangement joins TRBV19 to TRBJ1-5; D unclear. V lost 4 bases and J lost 1, with 11 bases in between. Germline V gene sequence: CDR1 LNHDA, CDR2 SQIVND (reference sequence). The CDR3 has 15 amino acids. The CDR3 DNA sequence: TGTGCCAGTAGTACTCATACCGGGAGCAATCAGCCCCAGCATTTT. This gives the protein CASSTHTGSNQPQHF.

The chain employs TRBV14 and TRBJ1-2; D remains ambiguous. Trimming stripped 1 base from V and 4 bases from J, with 7 bases between. This CDR3 has 13 amino acids. CDR1 is SGHDN, CDR2 FVKESK, per germline. The CDR3 sequence is CASSQGRIYGYTF. CDR3 DNA sequence: TGTGCCAGCAGCCAAGGGAGAATCTATGGCTACACCTTC. The full variable domain, its missing parts supplied by reference TRBV14 and TRBJ1-2, is EAGVTQFPSHSVIEKGQTVTLRCDPISGHDNLYWYRRVMGKEIKFLLHFVKESKQDESGMPNNRFLAERTGGTYSTLKVQPAELEDSGVYFCASSQGRIYGYTFGSGTRLTVV.

V and J are TRBV19 and TRBJ1-6; 8 bases match TRBD1. Trimming took 5 bases from V and 12 from J; bases not matched to a gene: 15. Germline loops: CDR1 LNHDA, CDR2 SQIVND (reference sequence). The CDR3 is 16 residues long. CDR3 protein: CASSPRTGSLGGPLHF. CDR3 sequence (DNA): TGTGCCAGTAGTCCTCGGACAGGGAGTCTTGGGGGACCCCTCCACTTT.

V and J are TRBV14 and TRBJ2-1; D remains unclear. Germline V lookup: CDR1 SGHDN, CDR2 FVKESK. V dropped 4 bases and J dropped 7 bases, with 5 bases sitting between them. The CDR3 runs to 11 residues. The CDR3 reads CASSPINEQFF. The CDR3, as DNA: TGTGCCAGCAGCCCTATTAATGAGCAGTTCTTC. The variable domain in full, with the rest retrieved from reference TRBV14 and TRBJ2-1, is EAGVTQFPSHSVIEKGQTVTLRCDPISGHDNLYWYRRVMGKEIKFLLHFVKESKQDESGMPNNRFLAERTGGTYSTLKVQPAELEDSGVYFCASSPINEQFFGPGTRLTVL.

The chain couples TRBV7-9 to TRBJ2-1, with a possible D match to TRBD1 (6 bases). Per germline, CDR1 SEHNR and CDR2 FQNEAQ (reference sequence). Trimming removed 2 bases from V and 1 base from J, with 12 bases in between. The CDR3 extends over 16 amino acids. CDR3 nucleotides: TGTGCCAGCAGCTTATTAGGTCAGGGGTCCTACAATGAGCAGTTCTTC. The encoded protein is CASSLLGQGSYNEQFF. The full variable domain, in which reference TRBV7-9 and TRBJ2-1 provide the parts outside the CDR3, is DTGVSQNPRHKITKRGQNVTFRCDPISEHNRLYWYRQTLGQGPEFLTYFQNEAQLEKSRLLSDRFSAERPKGSFSTLEIQRTEQGDSAMYLCASSLLGQGSYNEQFFGPGTRLTVL.

The chain is built from TRBV6-5 and TRBJ1-1; no clear D gene. The germline CDR1 and CDR2 sequences are MNHEY and SVGAGI. This CDR3 is 12 amino acids long. V lost 5 bases to trimming and J lost 1 base, with 5 bases between them. CDR3 DNA: TGTGCCAGCAGTAACGGGAACACTGAAGCTTTCTTT. Translation: CASSNGNTEAFF.

The rearrangement joins TRBV6-4 to TRBJ2-1; D unresolved. Germline CDR1 MRHNA, CDR2 SNTAGT. V lost 0 bases and J 1 base, leaving 10 bases between the germline ends. The CDR3 contains 16 residues. The CDR3 is CASSDSRSASYNEQFF. In DNA form, the CDR3 reads TGTGCCAGCAGTGACTCGAGGTCAGCATCCTACAATGAGCAGTTCTTC.

This clone has only one observation. This chain uses TRBV28 with TRBJ2-7, with no clear D. From germline, CDR1 is MDHEN and CDR2 SYDVKM. V was clipped by 4 bases and J by 1 base, with 11 bases between them. The CDR3 is 14 amino acids. CDR3 protein: CASSSLNLSYEQYF. In DNA, the CDR3 is TGTGCCAGCAGTTCACTCAATCTATCCTACGAGCAGTACTTC.

V is TRBV27 and J is TRBJ2-2; 7 positions match TRBD2. The ends lost 5 bases at V and 3 bases at J; junction bases unmatched: 18. The CDR3 runs 19 residues. The germline V gene has CDR1 MNHEY and CDR2 SMNVEV (reference sequence). The CDR3 nucleotides read TGTGCCAGCAGTCCCCTCCAGGGCTGGGAGCGGGGATACACCGGGGAGCTGTTTTTT. Protein product: CASSPLQGWERGYTGELFF.

The chain has TRBV6-4 and TRBJ2-3, with 9 bases identical to TRBD2. In germline, CDR1 is MRHNA, CDR2 SNTAGT. V shed 0 bases and J 4 bases; nucleotides not matched to a gene: 2. This CDR3 is built from 15 residues. In DNA form, the CDR3 reads TGTGCCAGCAGTGACTCTGCGGGAGGGCCAGATACGCAGTATTTT. Translation: CASSDSAGGPDTQYF.

The chain carries TRBV2 and TRBJ2-7, with a weak D call TRBD1 (6 bases). This CDR3 comprises 16 residues. V dropped 2 bases and J dropped 3 bases, with 17 bases sitting between them. Germline V CDR1 and CDR2: SNHLY, FYNNEI. CDR3 loop: CASSEHPGATHYEQYF. CDR3 sequence (DNA): TGTGCCAGCAGTGAACATCCAGGGGCGACCCACTACGAGCAGTACTTC.

The chain employs TRBV28 and TRBJ2-7; D might be TRBD1 (6 bases). The V gene's germline CDR1 is MDHEN and CDR2 SYDVKM. The CDR3 loop spans 13 amino acids. Deletions cut 7 bases from V and 4 bases from J, with 14 bases between. As DNA, the CDR3 is TGTGCCAGCATGGGACATTTTTGGTACGAGCAGTACTTC. Translation: CASMGHFWYEQYF.

This rearrangement joins TRBV19 to TRBJ2-7; 8 bases are shared with TRBD2. The V gene end was trimmed by 9 bases and the J gene end by 3 bases; junction bases not matched to a gene: 13. CDR3 length: 15 residues. The V gene's germline CDR1 is LNHDA and CDR2 SQIVND (reference sequence). The CDR3: CASSEGTRGFYEQYF. The CDR3, as DNA: TGTGCCAGCTCCGAAGGGACTAGGGGTTTCTACGAGCAGTACTTC.

The J gene is TRBJ2-5, the V gene TRBV7-6; 11 bases map to TRBD2. The CDR3 runs to 17 residues. V lost 3 bases, J lost 2 bases, and 8 bases stayed unmatched. CDR1 SGHVS and CDR2 FNYEAQ come from the germline V gene. CDR3 DNA: TGTGCCAGCAGCTTGGGTGCTTTAGCGGGAGGGCAAGAGACCCAGTACTTC. This gives the protein CASSLGALAGGQETQYF.

CDR3 loop: CASSWRPPYGYTF. The DNA of the CDR3 is TGTGCCAGCAGCTGGCGGCCTCCCTATGGCTACACCTTC. The chain employs TRBV27 and TRBJ1-2; D uncertain. Germline CDR1 is MNHEY and CDR2 is SMNVEV (reference sequence). Trimming took off 6 bases at V and 4 bases at J, with 12 bases between the two ends. This CDR3 is 13 amino acids long.

This clone was counted once. The V call is TRBV19, the J call TRBJ1-4; no definite D call. This CDR3 has 15 residues. Germline V gene data show CDR1 as LNHDA and CDR2 as SQIVND (reference sequence). V dropped 2 bases and J dropped 7 bases, with 14 bases sitting between them. The CDR3 nucleotides are TGTGCCAGTAGTATATACGGCAGGCGACCTGAAAAACTGTTTTTT. As protein: CASSIYGRRPEKLFF. The variable domain in full, with the rest retrieved from reference TRBV19 and TRBJ1-4, is DGGITQSPKYLFRKEGQNVTLSCEQNLNHDAMYWYRQDPGQGLRLIYYSQIVNDFQKGDIAEGYSVSREKKESFPLTVTSAQKNPTAFYLCASSIYGRRPEKLFFGSGTQLSVL.

The CDR3 DNA follows: TGCGCCAGCAGCCCTAGCGGGGGTGGGGGTGAGCAGTACTTC. It codes for CASSPSGGGGEQYF. The gene calls are TRBV4-1 and TRBJ2-7; 10 nucleotides agree with TRBD2. V shed 4 bases and J 7 bases; nucleotides not matched to a gene: 7. The CDR3 is made up of 14 amino acids. Germline CDR1 is MGHRA and CDR2 is YSYEKL.

This clone has just one count. The rearrangement joins TRBV7-9 to TRBJ1-1, with 7 bases matching TRBD1. J lost 10 bases, V lost 3 bases, and 5 bases had no gene match. Germline CDR1 is SEHNR and CDR2 is FQNEAQ (reference sequence). This CDR3 is built from 12 residues. For the CDR3, the DNA is TGTGCCAGCAGCTTGGAGGACAGGAGAGCTTTCTTT. Protein sequence: CASSLEDRRAFF.

This clone was seen more than once but under ten times. The chain joins TRBV30 to TRBJ1-4; D gene ambiguous. The V gene's germline CDR1 is GTSNPN and CDR2 SVGIG (reference sequence). V gave up 4 bases and J gave up 8 bases, with 8 bases separating them. CDR3 length equals 11 residues. CDR3: CAWTRGEKLFF. The DNA of the CDR3 is TGTGCCTGGACTCGTGGCGAAAAACTGTTTTTT.

This clone was recorded only once. The CDR3 reads CASSLYSPNTEAFF. For the CDR3, the DNA is TGTGCCAGCAGTTTATACTCCCCGAACACTGAAGCTTTCTTT. The chain combines TRBV28 with TRBJ1-1; no firm D call. The CDR3 length is 14 residues. Trimming removed 1 base at V and 1 base at J, with 7 bases between. Germline V gene data show CDR1 as MDHEN and CDR2 as SYDVKM.

This chain links TRBV7-2 with TRBJ2-7; tentative D call: TRBD1 (6 bases). The germline V gene has CDR1 SGHTA and CDR2 FQGNSA. The CDR3 sequence is 14 residues long. The V end was cut by 3 bases, the J end by 2 bases, with 11 bases between. The CDR3 loop reads CASSFLAGAYEQYF. The CDR3 bases are TGTGCCAGCAGCTTCCTGGCAGGGGCCTACGAGCAGTACTTC.

The gene calls are TRBV2 and TRBJ1-1, with D uncertain. V lost 6 bases and J 3 bases, leaving 8 bases between the germline ends. Looked up from germline, CDR1 is SNHLY and CDR2 is FYNNEI. This CDR3 spans 12 amino acids. The CDR3 sequence is CASRPTYTEAFF. The CDR3 bases are TGTGCCAGCAGACCTACTTACACTGAAGCTTTCTTT. The full variable domain, completed using reference TRBV2 and TRBJ1-1, is EPEVTQTPSHQVTQMGQEVILRCVPISNHLYFYWYRQILGQKVEFLVSFYNNEISEKSEIFDDQFSVERPDGSNFTLKIRSTKLEDSAMYFCASRPTYTEAFFGQGTRLTVV.

V is TRBV25-1 and J is TRBJ2-7, with D perhaps TRBD1 (6 bases). The CDR3 loop spans 15 amino acids. Between the trimmed V and J ends, which lost 4 bases and 6 bases, there was a span of 19 bases. Germline CDR1 is MGHDK and CDR2 is SYGVNS. CDR3 in amino acids: CASSASRGSVGEQYF. The CDR3 DNA follows: TGTGCCAGCAGTGCCTCCAGGGGTTCAGTGGGCGAGCAGTACTTC.

V gene TRBV29-1 combines with J gene TRBJ2-5, with 7 bases that match TRBD1. Looked up from germline, CDR1 is SQVTM and CDR2 is ANQGSEA. The length of the CDR3 is 20 residues. Unmatched junction bases numbered 27, after V lost 7 bases and J lost 1 base. The chain's CDR3 is CSGTYGLVSTGTAAQETQYF. CDR3 DNA sequence: TGCAGCGGGACCTATGGATTGGTATCGACCGGGACAGCGGCCCAAGAGACCCAGTACTTC.